Below, 20 T cell receptor beta chains from the same sample are listed, as sequenced in a study of CD8+ T cells in alopecia areata. Pooled cutaneous lymph node cells were sorted using CD4, CD8alpha, NKG2D, NKG2ACE and other markers. RNA was extracted and reverse transcribed into cDNA as the sequencing template. Sequencing used immunoSEQ multiplex PCR; TCRdb keeps in-frame clones, though not all of them. This sample shows about 270,000 clones and no singletons; more than 0.95% rests with the ten largest. Material: CD4+ T cells sorted from a lymph node. These receptors were collected from a C3H/HeJ mouse with alopecia areata. This strain's MHC haplotype is H2-k.

The sample holds a few counts of this clone. Mouse gene names apply. The CDR3 DNA, read in part, is TGTGCCAGCAGTATAGGGGACAGGGTCTATAATTCGCCC. Protein: CASSIGDRVYNSP. The CDR3 in full is CASSIGDRVYNSPLYF. The gene calls are TRBV19 and TRBJ1-6; TRBD1 aligns across 9 bases. The read terminates 3 residues before the CDR3 end, so the remaining end is supplied by the germline J gene. TRBJ1-6 is recorded as an ORF, its role being uncertain. The CDR3 runs to 16 residues. The junction had 1 base not matched to a gene; V was cut back by 0 bases and J by 3 bases. Germline CDR1 is FNHDT and CDR2 is SITEND (reference sequence).

In its sample, this clone was seen a few times. Mouse gene names apply. The DNA ends 4 residues before the CDR3 does, and the rest of the CDR3 is filled in from the germline J gene. This sequence joins TRBV31 and TRBJ2-1, with D possibly being TRBD1 (6 bases). With 5 bases removed from V and 4 bases from J, the gap between germline ends came to 12 bases. Germline lookup yields CDR1 GKSSPN and CDR2 SITVG. This CDR3 region has 13 residues. The CDR3 region is CAWAPGQYAEQFF. Partial CDR3 DNA: TGTGCCTGGGCCCCGGGACAATATGCT.

About this clone: Mouse germline and gene names are used. CDR3 region: CASSQDRGTNTEVFF. The DNA read from the CDR3 is TGTGCCAGCAGCCAAGACAGGGGGACAAACACA. The chain links TRBV5 to TRBJ1-1, with TRBD1 matching 7 bases. The CDR3 extends 4 residues past the end of the read, so its final part is completed from the germline J gene. Germline V CDR1 and CDR2: LGHNA, YNLKQL (reference sequence). Trimming took 0 bases from V and 0 from J; bases not matched to a gene: 1. CDR3 length equals 15 residues.

Note on this clone: Mouse gene names and germline throughout. The sequence runs out 4 residues before the end of the CDR3; the remainder is reconstructed from the germline J gene. The chain joins TRBV5 to TRBJ2-5; 8 bases are shared with TRBD1. Germline V gene data show CDR1 as LGHNA and CDR2 as YNLKQL (reference sequence). This CDR3 has 17 amino acids. After removal of 1 base from V and 1 base from J, the junction contained 7 bases not matched to a gene. Incomplete CDR3 DNA: TGTGCCAGCAGCCAAGTACAGGGGGGAAGGGACCAAGAC. Translation gives CASSQVQGGRDQD. The entire CDR3 protein reads CASSQVQGGRDQDTQYF.

To note about this clone: The gene symbols are mouse symbols. With the read ending 3 residues before the CDR3 end, the germline J gene is used to fill in that end. V and J are TRBV19 and TRBJ1-6; D remains unclear. TRBJ1-6 is assigned to the ORF class and has an uncertain function. V was pared by 3 bases and J by 0 bases, with 7 bases between. Germline lookup yields CDR1 FNHDT and CDR2 SITEND (reference sequence). This CDR3 is built from 15 residues. The part of the CDR3 DNA that was read is TGTGCCAGCAGTACGACACTTTCCTATAATTCGCCC. It codes for CASSTTLSYNSP. In full, the CDR3 is CASSTTLSYNSPLYF.

Worth noting for this clone: Gene names are the mouse ones. The CDR3 is cut off 4 residues early in the read; its end comes from the germline J gene. The chain recombines TRBV5 with TRBJ2-3, with TRBD1 as a possible D gene (5 bases). Trimming cost V 2 bases and J 0 bases, with 9 bases left between them. The CDR3 is 15 residues long. Germline-derived CDR1 and CDR2 are LGHNA and YNLKQL (reference sequence). The CDR3 protein is CASSQHQGSAETLYF. CDR3 DNA (partial): TGTGCCAGCAGCCAACATCAGGGAAGTGCAGAA.

The sample holds a few counts of this clone. The genes are named according to mouse. The read ends 4 residues shy of where the CDR3 ends; the end is completed using the germline J gene. This chain joins TRBV1 and TRBJ2-2; 9 nucleotides line up with TRBD1. This CDR3 is built from 13 residues. The germline CDR1 and CDR2 sequences are NSQYPW and LRSPGD (reference sequence). V dropped 11 bases and J dropped 4; count of bases not matched to a gene: 5. CDR3 sequence reads: CTTRTGATGQLYF. Partial CDR3 DNA: TGCACCACAAGGACAGGGGCCACCGGG.

The table lists this clone with a few counts. Mouse gene names and germline throughout. The missing CDR3 end, 4 residues past where the read stops, is filled in from the germline J gene. Other DNA sequences in the sample encode the same CDR3. The chain recombines TRBV19 with TRBJ2-3; D remains ambiguous. Germline V lookup: CDR1 FNHDT, CDR2 SITEND (reference sequence). There are 12 residues in the CDR3. Trimming left V 6 bases short and J 1 base short, with 6 bases between. The CDR3 DNA, read in part, is TGTGCCAGCACAGGTGGTGCAGAA. Translated: CASTGGAE. The whole CDR3 protein reads CASTGGAETLYF.

Points on this clone: Gene names refer to mouse genes. The read halts 4 residues ahead of the CDR3 end, with the missing end drawn from the germline J gene. The chain links TRBV13-1 to TRBJ2-3; 12 bases fit TRBD2. The CDR3 is 16 residues long. From germline, CDR1 is NSHNY and CDR2 SYGAGN. Partial CDR3 DNA: TGTGCCAGCAGTGCTCGGACTGGGGGGGAGGGAGAA. As protein: CASSARTGGEGE. In full, the CDR3 reads CASSARTGGEGETLYF.

This clone was seen a handful of times. Any gene name here is a mouse gene name. The CDR3 end is not reached by the read, which stops 4 residues before it; the germline J gene fills it in. J is TRBJ2-5 and V is TRBV19, with 8 nucleotides matching TRBD2. The length of the CDR3 is 15 residues. The germline CDR1 and CDR2 sequences are FNHDT and SITEND (reference sequence). The J segment lost 0 bases and the V segment lost 4 bases, leaving 4 bases of the junction unmatched. The sequenced part of the CDR3 DNA is TGTGCCAGCAGTCCGGACTGGGTTAACCAAGAC. Protein: CASSPDWVNQD. The whole CDR3 is CASSPDWVNQDTQYF.

Comments on this clone: Gene names denote mouse genes. With the read ending 4 residues before the CDR3 end, the germline J gene is used to fill in that end. V is TRBV13-1 and J is TRBJ1-1; maybe TRBD1 (6 bases). The length of the CDR3 is 15 residues. Trimming took 2 bases from V and 0 from J, leaving 11 bases between them. Looked up from germline, CDR1 is NSHNY and CDR2 is SYGAGN. The chain's CDR3 is CASSETGTTNTEVFF. CDR3 DNA, as far as it was read: TGTGCCAGCAGTGAGACCGGGACAACAAACACA.

This clone occurred a few times. Gene names are the mouse ones. The sequence runs out 4 residues before the end of the CDR3; the remainder is reconstructed from the germline J gene. This sequence joins TRBV5 and TRBJ2-2, with 7 bases aligning to TRBD1. J lost 6 bases, V lost 0 bases, and 4 bases had no gene match. This CDR3 has 15 amino acids. Looked up from germline, CDR1 is LGHNA and CDR2 is YNLKQL (reference sequence). Incomplete CDR3 DNA: TGTGCCAGCAGCCAAGAGACAGGGTTCCCCGGG. Translation: CASSQETGFPG. The full CDR3 is CASSQETGFPGQLYF.

On this clone: Germline and genes here are mouse. The CDR3 extends 4 residues past the end of the read, so its final part is completed from the germline J gene. The rearrangement links TRBV14 to TRBJ2-4; D possibly corresponds to TRBD1 (5 bases). CDR3 length equals 12 residues. Germline lookup yields CDR1 SGHDT and CDR2 FRDEAV. The DNA read from the CDR3 is TGTGCCAGCAGTTTCGCAGGGAAC. This encodes CASSFAGN. The entire CDR3 sequence reads CASSFAGNTLYF.

This clone was seen more than once but under ten times. Each gene name is a mouse one. The read terminates 4 residues before the CDR3 end, so the remaining end is supplied by the germline J gene. The V call is TRBV13-1, the J call TRBJ1-1, with a tentative D call TRBD1 (6 bases). CDR1 is NSHNY, CDR2 SYGAGN, per germline. CDR3 length: 14 amino acids. This CDR3 reads CASSDTLGGREVFF. Partial CDR3 DNA: TGTGCCAGCAGTGATACACTGGGGGGGCGA.

In the case of this clone: The gene names given are mouse names. The CDR3 goes on 4 residues after the read ends, and that part is filled in from the germline J gene. V usage is TRBV14 and J usage is TRBJ2-3, with D perhaps TRBD2 (6 bases). Between the trimmed V and J ends, which lost 7 bases and 4 bases, there was a span of 13 bases. Germline values: CDR1 SGHDT, CDR2 FRDEAV. This CDR3 is 13 amino acids long. This chain's CDR3 is CASSPGVPETLYF. The covered CDR3 bases are TGTGCCAGCTCCCCTGGGGTCCCAGAA.

As to this clone: Genes here carry mouse names. The read falls 4 residues short of the CDR3 end, and the missing part is taken from the germline J gene. This specimen includes other DNA sequences encoding the same CDR3. This sequence joins TRBV13-2 and TRBJ1-2; 8 nucleotides match TRBD1. The V gene end was trimmed by 0 bases and the J gene end by 0 bases; junction bases not matched to a gene: 4. The CDR3 is 16 amino acids. Germline-derived CDR1 and CDR2 are NNHNN and SYGAGS (reference sequence). CDR3 sequence: CASGDAGQGTNSDYTF. CDR3 DNA, as far as it was read: TGTGCCAGCGGTGATGCTGGACAGGGAACAAACTCC.

This clone has a handful of counts. Genes here carry mouse names. The read gets to within 4 residues of the CDR3 end, and the germline J gene fills in the rest. The chain joins TRBV13-2 to TRBJ2-5, with 10 bases fitting TRBD2. CDR3 size: 15 residues. Germline trimming cut 3 bases from V and 3 bases from J; bases unmatched to any gene: 4. Germline V CDR1 and CDR2: NNHNN, SYGAGS (reference sequence). CDR3 region: CASGVPGLGQDTQYF. CDR3 DNA (partial): TGTGCCAGCGGTGTCCCGGGACTGGGGCAAGAC.

Comments on this clone: The germline and genes are mouse ones. The read gets to within 4 residues of the CDR3 end, and the germline J gene fills in the rest. The chain couples TRBV17 to TRBJ2-7; 8 nucleotides agree with TRBD2. The J segment lost 2 bases and the V segment lost 1 base, leaving 1 base of the junction unmatched. The CDR3 runs 14 residues. In germline, CDR1 is MNHDT, CDR2 YYDKIL. CDR3 amino acids: CASSRGGGAYEQYF. Incomplete CDR3 DNA: TGTGCTAGCAGTAGAGGTGGGGGGGCCTAT.

The sample holds a few counts of this clone. Gene names follow the mouse nomenclature. The CDR3 extends 4 residues past the end of the read, so its final part is completed from the germline J gene. Other nucleotide sequences from this sample produce the same CDR3. The chain carries TRBV1 and TRBJ2-1; 7 positions agree with TRBD2. Germline lookup yields CDR1 NSQYPW and CDR2 LRSPGD (reference sequence). This CDR3 region has 15 residues. V trimming: 3 bases; J trimming: 1 base; junction bases outside the gene matches: 3. The CDR3 bases that were read are TGCACCTGCAGTGCTGGCTGGGGGAACTATGCT. Translating it yields CTCSAGWGNYA. The CDR3 in its entirety is CTCSAGWGNYAEQFF.

There are a few counts of this clone. The germline and genes are mouse ones. The CDR3 end falls 4 residues outside the read, so it is completed with the germline J gene. The same CDR3 is also encoded by other DNA sequences in this sample. The chain couples TRBV13-1 to TRBJ2-7; unclear D gene. The CDR3 length is 12 residues. The germline V gene encodes CDR1 NSHNY and CDR2 SYGAGN. The chain's CDR3 is CASSDRQYEQYF. The sequenced CDR3 bases are TGTGCCAGCAGTGACCGACAATAT.